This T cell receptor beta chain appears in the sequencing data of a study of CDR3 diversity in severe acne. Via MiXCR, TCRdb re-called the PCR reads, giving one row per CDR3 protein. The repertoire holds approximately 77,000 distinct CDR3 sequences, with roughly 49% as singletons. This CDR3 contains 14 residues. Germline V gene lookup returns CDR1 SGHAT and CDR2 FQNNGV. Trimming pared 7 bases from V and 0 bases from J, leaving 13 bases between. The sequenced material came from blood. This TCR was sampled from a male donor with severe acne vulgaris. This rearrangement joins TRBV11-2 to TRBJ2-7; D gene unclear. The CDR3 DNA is TGTGCCAGCACCCCGGACGTAGGCTCCTACGAGCAGTACTTC. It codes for CASTPDVGSYEQYF.